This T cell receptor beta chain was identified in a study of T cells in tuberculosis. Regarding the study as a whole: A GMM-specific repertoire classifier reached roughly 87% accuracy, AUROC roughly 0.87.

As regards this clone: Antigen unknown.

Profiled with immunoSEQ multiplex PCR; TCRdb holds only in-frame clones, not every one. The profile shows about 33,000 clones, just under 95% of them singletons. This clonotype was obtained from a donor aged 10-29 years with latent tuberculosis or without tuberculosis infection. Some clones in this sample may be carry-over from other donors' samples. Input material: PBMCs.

CDR3 sequence reads: CASSIVRTSESTDTQYF. CDR3 sequence (DNA): TGTGCCAGTAGTATAGTAAGGACTAGCGAAAGCACAGATACGCAGTATTTT. The chain combines TRBV19 with TRBJ2-3, with TRBD2 identical over 9 bases. V was clipped by 1 base and J by 0 bases; unmatched bases: 5. The germline V gene encodes CDR1 LNHDA and CDR2 SQIVND (reference sequence). This CDR3 spans 17 amino acids. Together with reference TRBV19 and TRBJ2-3, the CDR3 gives the full variable domain: DGGITQSPKYLFRKEGQNVTLSCEQNLNHDAMYWYRQDPGQGLRLIYYSQIVNDFQKGDIAEGYSVSREKKESFPLTVTSAQKNPTAFYLCASSIVRTSESTDTQYFGPGTRLTVL.